Below are 31 T cell receptor beta chains sequenced from a single sample in a study of blood T cell repertoires in COVID-19. Assay: immunoSEQ multiplex PCR; the TCRdb copy retains only in-frame clones and omits some. In the table there are some 160,000 clones, less than 80% of which are singletons. Sequenced input: PBMCs or T cells enriched from blood (not recorded which). These receptors originate from a woman in her 70s in a cohort exposed to, infected with or recovered from COVID-19 (not recorded which).

The chain is built from TRBV7-6 and TRBJ2-7, with TRBD1 matching 11 bases. V trimming: 5 bases; J trimming: 3 bases; junction bases outside the gene matches: 12. The CDR3 is 17 residues long. Germline V lookup: CDR1 SGHVS, CDR2 FNYEAQ. The CDR3 bases are TGTGCCAGCAGCCCTAGGCCGGGACAGGGGGGTGACTACGAGCAGTACTTC. Amino acid sequence: CASSPRPGQGGDYEQYF.

This clone was detected only a few times. The chain has TRBV12-3 or TRBV12-4 and TRBJ1-2; D possibly corresponds to TRBD1 (5 bases). This CDR3 is 10 amino acids long. Trimming left V 8 bases short and J 9 bases short, with 10 bases between. The CDR3 nucleotides read TGTGCCAGCGGGGGGTATAGCTACACCTTC. It yields the protein CASGGYSYTF.

This clone came up a few times. The chain couples TRBV2 to TRBJ2-7; 11 nucleotides agree with TRBD2. This CDR3 contains 14 residues. Trimming removed 6 bases from V and 7 bases from J; junction bases left unmatched: 8. Germline-derived CDR1 and CDR2 are SNHLY and FYNNEI. CDR3 in amino acids: CASSFLSGRGEQYF. The DNA for the CDR3 is TGTGCCAGCAGCTTCCTTAGCGGGAGGGGGGAGCAGTACTTC.

Only one count was recorded for this clone. CDR3 sequence (DNA): TGTGCCAGCTCACCACCGGAGAGCCGGGAGACCCAGTACTTC. It encodes CASSPPESRETQYF. V and J are TRBV18 and TRBJ2-5, with D uncertain. The CDR3 is 14 residues long. Trimming shortened V by 0 bases and J by 5 bases, and 10 bases separated the two germline ends. From germline, CDR1 is KGHSH and CDR2 LQKENI.

The V call is TRBV19, the J call TRBJ2-7, with 8 bases aligning to TRBD1. The CDR3 is 16 amino acids. J was trimmed by 4 bases and V by 7 bases; bases with no gene match: 15. Germline V gene sequence: CDR1 LNHDA, CDR2 SQIVND (reference sequence). The CDR3 loop is CASTTPRGRGRYEQYF. CDR3 DNA sequence: TGTGCCAGTACGACCCCTCGGGGCAGGGGGCGGTACGAGCAGTACTTC. Using reference TRBV19 and TRBJ2-7 for the parts outside the CDR3, the full variable domain is DGGITQSPKYLFRKEGQNVTLSCEQNLNHDAMYWYRQDPGQGLRLIYYSQIVNDFQKGDIAEGYSVSREKKESFPLTVTSAQKNPTAFYLCASTTPRGRGRYEQYFGPGTRLTVT.

CDR3 nucleotide sequence: TGTGCCAGCAGACAAACAGGGGGGGGTACGCAGTATTTT. Its translation: CASRQTGGGTQYF. This rearrangement joins TRBV12-3 or TRBV12-4 to TRBJ2-3, with D perhaps TRBD1 (8 bases). This CDR3 is 13 amino acids long. Trimming shortened V by 6 bases and J by 8 bases, and 15 bases separated the two germline ends.

The chain combines TRBV9 with TRBJ2-2; D possibly corresponds to TRBD2 (6 bases). The CDR3 is 16 residues long. V was shortened by 0 bases and J by 5 bases, with 14 bases between the two germline ends. CDR1 and CDR2 from the germline V gene are SGDLS and YYNGEE. CDR3: CASSVDEWGRTGELFF. For the CDR3, the DNA is TGTGCCAGCAGCGTAGATGAGTGGGGGAGGACCGGGGAGCTGTTTTTT.

The chain combines TRBV18 with TRBJ1-5; D call uncertain. This CDR3 comprises 12 residues. V was trimmed by 2 bases and J by 7 bases, leaving 6 bases between them. Germline V gene sequence: CDR1 KGHSH, CDR2 LQKENI. Here the CDR3 reads CASSPNQQPQHF. Written as DNA, the CDR3 is TGTGCCAGCTCACCAAATCAGCAGCCCCAGCATTTT.

The chain joins TRBV19 to TRBJ2-1; 8 nucleotides line up with TRBD1. In germline, CDR1 is LNHDA, CDR2 SQIVND (reference sequence). This CDR3 region has 15 residues. Germline trimming cut 4 bases from V and 6 bases from J; bases unmatched to any gene: 8. CDR3 loop: CASSRQGAWGNEQFF. Here the CDR3 DNA reads TGTGCCAGTAGTAGGCAGGGGGCTTGGGGCAATGAGCAGTTCTTC.

In regard to this clone: The same CDR3 is also encoded by other DNA sequences in this sample. The gene calls are TRBV12-3 or TRBV12-4 and TRBJ1-1, with no clear D. Trimming left V 5 bases short and J 2 bases short, with 9 bases between. CDR3 length: 13 amino acids. The CDR3 region is CASSPTGNTEAFF. Written as DNA, the CDR3 is TGTGCCAGCAGTCCGACGGGTAACACTGAAGCTTTCTTT.

The rearrangement joins TRBV19 to TRBJ1-5; D uncertain. CDR3 length equals 15 residues. The V end lost 5 bases, the J end lost 1 base, and 12 bases lay between the germline ends. Germline V gene data show CDR1 as LNHDA and CDR2 as SQIVND (reference sequence). The CDR3 DNA reads TGTGCCAGTAGTCTGGTGGGAGGGAGCAATCAGCCCCAGCATTTT. Protein sequence: CASSLVGGSNQPQHF.

This chain joins TRBV9 and TRBJ2-7, with D maybe TRBD2 (5 bases). Germline CDR1 and CDR2: SGDLS and YYNGEE. The CDR3 totals 15 residues. V dropped 2 bases and J dropped 4 bases, with 16 bases sitting between them. The CDR3 is CASSVGWRVGYEQYF. The CDR3 region has the DNA TGTGCCAGCAGCGTCGGATGGCGGGTCGGGTACGAGCAGTACTTC.

CDR3 sequence: CASSQGPGLANNEQFF. Here the CDR3 DNA reads TGTGCCAGCAGCCAAGGGCCGGGACTAGCGAACAATGAGCAGTTCTTC. The chain recombines TRBV4-2 with TRBJ2-1, with 10 bases that match TRBD2. This CDR3 region has 16 residues. V trimming: 1 base; J trimming: 5 bases; junction bases outside the gene matches: 5. In germline, CDR1 is LGHNA, CDR2 YNFKEQ.

The rearrangement uses TRBV29-1 and TRBJ2-7, with a weak D call TRBD1 (6 bases). V was shortened by 6 bases and J by 6 bases, with 12 bases between the two germline ends. The CDR3 length is 11 residues. The germline gives CDR1 SQVTM, CDR2 ANQGSEA. The CDR3: CSVPQGSEQYF. The CDR3 nucleotides read TGCAGCGTCCCACAGGGTAGCGAGCAGTACTTC.

This chain connects TRBV6-5 to TRBJ1-2; the D gene is possibly TRBD1 (6 bases). Trimming left V 6 bases short and J 8 bases short, with 13 bases between. The CDR3 extends over 12 amino acids. Germline assignment: CDR1 MNHEY and CDR2 SVGAGI. CDR3 sequence reads: CASSPGVRGYTF. The CDR3 DNA reads TGTGCCAGCAGCCCAGGGGTTCGGGGCTACACCTTC.

For the CDR3, the DNA is TGTGCCAGCAAAGGAGGGGCGGGCACAGATACGCAGTATTTT. Encoded protein: CASKGGAGTDTQYF. This rearrangement joins TRBV7-2 to TRBJ2-3; maybe TRBD2 (6 bases). Deletions cut 7 bases from V and 1 base from J, with 12 bases between. Germline-derived CDR1 and CDR2 are SGHTA and FQGNSA. The CDR3 runs 14 residues.

The chain combines TRBV30 with TRBJ1-5; the D is unclear. The germline CDR1 and CDR2 sequences are GTSNPN and SVGIG (reference sequence). This CDR3 comprises 13 residues. Trimming pared 4 bases from V and 4 bases from J, leaving 11 bases between. CDR3 residues: CAWNASPNQPQHF. The DNA for the CDR3 is TGTGCCTGGAATGCGAGTCCTAATCAGCCCCAGCATTTT.

The chain recombines TRBV6-5 with TRBJ1-2; 8 bases match TRBD1. The germline V gene has CDR1 MNHEY and CDR2 SVGAGI. The CDR3 covers 15 residues. After removal of 6 bases from V and 2 bases from J, the junction contained 8 bases not matched to a gene. The CDR3 is CASRSGQGGNYGYTF. The CDR3 DNA follows: TGTGCCAGCAGGAGTGGACAGGGCGGAAACTATGGCTACACCTTC.

The rearrangement uses TRBV10-3 and TRBJ2-1; 8 bases match TRBD2. The CDR3 totals 13 residues. Germline V gene lookup returns CDR1 ENHRY and CDR2 SYGVKD. V dropped 7 bases and J dropped 6; count of bases not matched to a gene: 5. For the CDR3, the DNA is TGTGCCATCACGCGGGAGGTCCGCAATGAGCAGTTCTTC. Residues: CAITREVRNEQFF.

The chain has TRBV19 and TRBJ2-3, with TRBD2 identical over 7 bases. With 3 bases clipped from V and 3 bases from J, the junction kept 6 bases outside the gene matches. The CDR3 covers 15 residues. Looked up from germline, CDR1 is LNHDA and CDR2 is SQIVND (reference sequence). As DNA, the CDR3 is TGTGCCAGTAGTATGGCGGGAGTGAGGACAGATACGCAGTATTTT. This translates into CASSMAGVRTDTQYF.

The chain links TRBV12-3 or TRBV12-4 to TRBJ1-6; no reliable D call. The CDR3 is 12 amino acids. V was shortened by 0 bases and J by 10 bases, with 4 bases between the two germline ends. The CDR3 DNA reads as TGTGCCAGCAGTTTAGCGGGCTCACCCCTCCACTTT. As protein: CASSLAGSPLHF.

This clone was seen a few times. The rearrangement uses TRBV28 and TRBJ2-7, with 9 bases lining up with TRBD2. The CDR3 runs 14 residues. The V gene end was trimmed by 6 bases and the J gene end by 2 bases; junction bases not matched to a gene: 5. Germline V gives CDR1 MDHEN, CDR2 SYDVKM. CDR3 nucleotide sequence: TGTGCCAGCAGAGCGGGAGGACAAACCTACGAGCAGTACTTC. It encodes CASRAGGQTYEQYF.

This chain uses TRBV9 with TRBJ2-1; no definite D call. Germline CDR1 and CDR2: SGDLS and YYNGEE. Trimming took off 0 bases at V and 0 bases at J, with 4 bases between the two ends. There are 14 residues in the CDR3. CDR3 DNA sequence: TGTGCCAGCAGCGTAGACGGCTCCTACAATGAGCAGTTCTTC. As protein: CASSVDGSYNEQFF.

The gene calls are TRBV7-2 and TRBJ2-7; TRBD2 agrees at 7 bases. V lost 1 base, J lost 7 bases, and 13 bases stayed unmatched. The CDR3 has 16 amino acids. Germline CDR1 is SGHTA and CDR2 is FQGNSA. The CDR3 nucleotides read TGTGCCAGCAGCTTAGGGGGCGGGAGCGGATCGCGGGAGCAGTACTTC. Translated, it gives CASSLGGGSGSREQYF. The entire variable domain, with the rest obtained from reference TRBV7-2 and TRBJ2-7, is as follows: GAGVSQSPSNKVTEKGKDVELRCDPISGHTALYWYRQSLGQGLEFLIYFQGNSAPDKSGLPSDRFSAERTGGSVSTLTIQRTQQEDSAVYLCASSLGGGSGSREQYFGPGTRLTVT.

CDR3 protein: CASSLWAGVPGTDTQYF. CDR3 nucleotide sequence: TGTGCCAGCAGCTTATGGGCAGGGGTCCCTGGCACAGATACGCAGTATTTT. The chain has TRBV7-9 and TRBJ2-3, with D tentatively TRBD1 (6 bases). Trimming removed 2 bases from V and 1 base from J, with 16 bases in between. CDR3 size: 17 residues. Germline V gene data show CDR1 as SEHNR and CDR2 as FQNEAQ (reference sequence).

J is TRBJ1-2 and V is TRBV10-3; 7 nucleotides align to TRBD1. V shed 6 bases, J shed 4 bases, and the junction held 11 bases outside the gene matches. Germline CDR1 is ENHRY and CDR2 is SYGVKD. This CDR3 has 15 amino acids. This CDR3 is CAISGQVKFFYGYTF. Written as DNA, the CDR3 is TGTGCCATCAGCGGACAGGTTAAATTTTTCTATGGCTACACCTTC.

The chain recombines TRBV20-1 with TRBJ2-7, with TRBD1 matching 8 bases. Germline values: CDR1 DFQATT, CDR2 SNEGSKA (reference sequence). The CDR3 covers 14 residues. With V trimmed by 3 bases and J by 2 bases, 6 bases remained unmatched. The DNA of the CDR3 is TGCAGTGCTAGTGGACAGGGTGCAGCCTACGAGCAGTACTTC. It translates to CSASGQGAAYEQYF.

The gene calls are TRBV27 and TRBJ1-1, with 7 bases identical to TRBD1. V dropped 5 bases and J dropped 0; count of bases not matched to a gene: 6. The germline V gene encodes CDR1 MNHEY and CDR2 SMNVEV (reference sequence). The CDR3 runs to 15 residues. The CDR3 bases are TGTGCCAGCAGTCCCTCCGGGACAGTGAACACTGAAGCTTTCTTT. It is translated as CASSPSGTVNTEAFF.

The chain recombines TRBV27 with TRBJ2-2, with D hard to call. The CDR3 loop spans 18 amino acids. Germline loops: CDR1 MNHEY, CDR2 SMNVEV (reference sequence). Trimming cost V 3 bases and J 0 bases, with 17 bases left between them. DNA of the CDR3: TGTGCCAGCAGTTTTCGAGTCGGAGCCCCCTCGAACACCGGGGAGCTGTTTTTT. Translated: CASSFRVGAPSNTGELFF.

The rearrangement uses TRBV11-2 and TRBJ1-2; TRBD1 agrees at 10 bases. This CDR3 has 14 amino acids. The germline V gene encodes CDR1 SGHAT and CDR2 FQNNGV. With V trimmed by 5 bases and J by 5 bases, 5 bases remained unmatched. The CDR3 DNA reads TGTGCCAGCAGCCCGAGGGACAGGGGATATGGCTACACCTTC. Translation: CASSPRDRGYGYTF.

The chain links TRBV7-9 to TRBJ2-5; D is possibly TRBD1 (5 bases). The germline gives CDR1 SEHNR, CDR2 FQNEAQ (reference sequence). CDR3 length equals 15 residues. V was clipped by 2 bases and J by 2 bases, with 12 bases between them. The CDR3 protein is CASSLLGVEQETQYF. The CDR3 DNA reads as TGTGCCAGCAGCTTATTAGGGGTGGAACAAGAGACCCAGTACTTC.